The 5 T cell receptor beta chains below all came from one sample that was sequenced in a study of CD8+ T cells in alopecia areata. RNA, once extracted, was reverse transcribed into cDNA for use as the sequencing template. Repertoires were generated with immunoSEQ multiplex PCR, while TCRdb's copy carries only in-frame clones and drops some. Of 150,000 to 200,000 clones listed, just over 65% are singletons. The sample here was CD8+ T cells sorted from blood, taken at week 0. These receptors all stem from a human donor with alopecia areata.

The chain employs TRBV9 and TRBJ2-2, with D perhaps TRBD1 (6 bases). The germline V and J ends were trimmed by 3 bases and 5 bases, with 17 bases remaining between them. Germline V gene sequence: CDR1 SGDLS, CDR2 YYNGEE. There are 16 residues in the CDR3. CDR3 in amino acids: CASSAPTGTRTGELFF. The DNA for the CDR3 is TGTGCCAGCAGCGCACCCACAGGGACACGAACCGGGGAGCTGTTTTTT.

This clone appeared a few times. The gene calls are TRBV27 and TRBJ2-7; TRBD1 matches at 10 bases. The CDR3 loop spans 16 amino acids. The V gene end was trimmed by 3 bases and the J gene end by 4 bases; junction bases not matched to a gene: 9. Looked up from germline, CDR1 is MNHEY and CDR2 is SMNVEV (reference sequence). The CDR3 reads CASSFSRDRGEYEQYF. CDR3 sequence (DNA): TGTGCCAGCAGTTTCTCTCGGGACAGGGGAGAGTACGAGCAGTACTTC.

V usage is TRBV5-6 and J usage is TRBJ2-1; D is ambiguous. The CDR3 is 12 amino acids. CDR1 is SGHDT and CDR2 is YYEEEE in the germline V gene. V gave up 0 bases and J gave up 8 bases, with 6 bases separating them. The CDR3 here is CASSLGSYEQFF. The CDR3 DNA sequence: TGTGCCAGCAGCTTGGGTTCCTATGAGCAGTTCTTC.

The chain couples TRBV14 to TRBJ1-2, with D perhaps TRBD1 (5 bases). This CDR3 region has 15 residues. Germline-derived CDR1 and CDR2 are SGHDN and FVKESK. V lost 0 bases and J lost 4, with 12 bases in between. The CDR3 DNA sequence: TGTGCCAGCAGCCAAGAACTCCGGGACTCCTATGGCTACACCTTC. It is translated as CASSQELRDSYGYTF.

On this clone itself: The sample has other DNA sequences that encode this CDR3 too. J is TRBJ2-7 and V is TRBV2; a possible D gene is TRBD2 (5 bases). Trimming left V 5 bases short and J 4 bases short, with 9 bases between. Germline values: CDR1 SNHLY, CDR2 FYNNEI. The CDR3 runs to 12 residues. The CDR3 loop is CASSPGSYEQYF. The CDR3 nucleotides read TGTGCCAGCAGTCCGGGATCTTACGAGCAGTACTTC.